This paragraph covers one T cell receptor beta chain sequence. As yet, its antigen is unknown. Per germline, CDR1 MGHDK and CDR2 SYGVNS. Losses at the gene ends were 6 bases for V and 9 bases for J; bases not matched to a gene: 10. The CDR3 is 15 amino acids. The PCR had 60 Vbeta and 13 Jbeta primers. Sequencing was performed with immunoSEQ multiplex PCR; in TCRdb, only in-frame clones are kept and a portion is missing. This sample has some 30,000 clones; about 79% occur once, and the top ten carry less than 4.5%. This sample was included in a study of cytomegalovirus exposure and HLA in healthy donors. In the study overall: From 150 million to 200 million T cells, an earlier analysis saw 110 million or so unique TCR beta sequences. Researchers found that approximately 80% of under 450 genotyped donors fell within the Caucasian-associated ancestry cluster.

Study-level points and caveats: For TCR beta chains, V- and J-gene trimming was later linked to a missense DCLRE1C variant. The study labeled about 160 TCR beta chains cytomegalovirus-associated.

The sequenced sample was PBMCs. The chain has TRBV25-1 and TRBJ1-6; TRBD1 matches 8 bases. This sequence was found in a woman between 18 and 29 years old in good health and CMV-seronegative. CDR3 amino acids: CASRAPGGPASPLHF. CDR3 nucleotides: TGTGCCAGCAGGGCGCCAGGGGGCCCGGCTTCACCCCTCCACTTT.